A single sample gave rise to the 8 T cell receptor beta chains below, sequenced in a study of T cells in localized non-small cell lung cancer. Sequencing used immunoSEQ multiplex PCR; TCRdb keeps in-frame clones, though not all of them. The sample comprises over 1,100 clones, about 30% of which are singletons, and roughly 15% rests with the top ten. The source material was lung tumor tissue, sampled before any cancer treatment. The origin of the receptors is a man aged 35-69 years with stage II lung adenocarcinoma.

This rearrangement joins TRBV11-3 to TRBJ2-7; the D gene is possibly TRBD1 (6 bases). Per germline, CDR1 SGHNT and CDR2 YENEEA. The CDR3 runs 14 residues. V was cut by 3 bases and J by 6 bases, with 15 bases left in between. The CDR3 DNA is TGTGCCAGCAGCTTGTTTGACAGGTTGGGCGAGCAGTACTTC. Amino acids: CASSLFDRLGEQYF.

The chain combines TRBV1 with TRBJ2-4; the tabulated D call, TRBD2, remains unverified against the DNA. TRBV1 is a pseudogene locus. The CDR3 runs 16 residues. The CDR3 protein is CTSSQDHENGRGIQYF. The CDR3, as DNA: TGCACCAGCAGCCAAGACCATGAAAACGGGAGGGGCATTCAGTACTTC.

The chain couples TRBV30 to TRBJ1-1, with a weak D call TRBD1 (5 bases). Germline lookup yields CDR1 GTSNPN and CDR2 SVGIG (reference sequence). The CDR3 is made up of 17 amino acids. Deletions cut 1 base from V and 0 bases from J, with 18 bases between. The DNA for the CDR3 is TGTGCCTGGAGTGGGGGAGACTCACGGACACTGAACACTGAAGCTTTCTTT. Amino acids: CAWSGGDSRTLNTEAFF.

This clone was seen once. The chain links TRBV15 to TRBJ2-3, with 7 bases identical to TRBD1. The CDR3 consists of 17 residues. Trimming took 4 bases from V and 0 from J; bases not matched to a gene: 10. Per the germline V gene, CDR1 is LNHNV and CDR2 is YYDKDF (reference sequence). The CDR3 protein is CATSTKTMTGSTDTQYF. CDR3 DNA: TGTGCCACCAGCACAAAGACGATGACAGGGAGCACAGATACGCAGTATTTT.

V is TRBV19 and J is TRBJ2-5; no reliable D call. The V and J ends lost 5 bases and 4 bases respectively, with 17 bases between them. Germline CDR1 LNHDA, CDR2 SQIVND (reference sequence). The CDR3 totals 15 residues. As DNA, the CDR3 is TGTGCCAGTAGTCCTCGTAAAGACCCCCCAGAGACCCAGTACTTC. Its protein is CASSPRKDPPETQYF.

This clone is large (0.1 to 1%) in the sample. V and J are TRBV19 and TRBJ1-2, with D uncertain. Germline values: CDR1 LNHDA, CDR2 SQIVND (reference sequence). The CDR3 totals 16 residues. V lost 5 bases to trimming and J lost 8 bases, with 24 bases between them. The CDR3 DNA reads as TGTGCCAGTAGTTACACAAGCCCGAGCCCGCGCGAAGGCTACACCTTC. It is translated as CASSYTSPSPREGYTF.

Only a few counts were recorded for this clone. CDR3 bases: TGTGCCAGCAGCCTCCCGTGGAGGGCCTCGGAGACCCAGTACTTC. This gives the protein CASSLPWRASETQYF. The J gene is TRBJ2-5, the V gene TRBV7-2; tentative D call: TRBD2 (6 bases). In germline, CDR1 is SGHTA, CDR2 FQGNSA. The CDR3 has 15 residues. Trimming cost V 5 bases and J 5 bases, with 18 bases left between them.

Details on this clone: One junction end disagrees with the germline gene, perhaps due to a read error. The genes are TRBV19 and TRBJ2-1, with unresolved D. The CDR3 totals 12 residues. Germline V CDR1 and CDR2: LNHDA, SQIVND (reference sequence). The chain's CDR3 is CSSAYSYNEQFF. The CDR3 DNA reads TGTTCCAGCGCCTACTCCTACAATGAGCAGTTCTTC.